The 10 T cell receptor beta chains given below trace back to one sample, sequenced in a study of blood T cell repertoires in COVID-19. Libraries were prepared by immunoSEQ multiplex PCR; TCRdb keeps only in-frame clonotypes and omits some of them. The table includes 87,000 or so clones, about nine tenths detected once. The material sequenced was peripheral blood. These receptors came from a woman over 75 with acute or convalescent COVID-19.

The rearrangement joins TRBV9 to TRBJ2-3, with D unresolved. The CDR3 length is 13 residues. V dropped 4 bases and J dropped 4 bases, with 10 bases sitting between them. Germline-derived CDR1 and CDR2 are SGDLS and YYNGEE. CDR3 protein: CASSRQSADTQYF. DNA for the CDR3: TGTGCCAGCAGCCGACAATCAGCAGATACGCAGTATTTT.

This clone was seen more than once but under ten times. This chain uses TRBV6-5 with TRBJ1-2; possibly TRBD1 for D (5 bases). In germline, CDR1 is MNHEY, CDR2 SVGAGI. Trimming took off 4 bases at V and 2 bases at J, with 5 bases between the two ends. This CDR3 spans 12 amino acids. CDR3 coding DNA: TGTGCCAGCAGTTCAGGGAACTATGGCTACACCTTC. It specifies CASSSGNYGYTF.

V usage is TRBV20-1 and J usage is TRBJ1-5; a weak D match, TRBD1 (5 bases). V was trimmed by 5 bases and J by 9 bases, leaving 11 bases between them. CDR3 length equals 11 residues. Germline V gene data show CDR1 as DFQATT and CDR2 as SNEGSKA (reference sequence). CDR3 sequence (DNA): TGCAGTGCTGGGGGGGTGGGGCCCCAGCATTTT. Translated, it gives CSAGGVGPQHF.

The gene calls are TRBV4-2 and TRBJ2-1, with 13 bases matching TRBD2. Germline V gene lookup returns CDR1 LGHNA and CDR2 YNFKEQ. The CDR3 is 15 residues long. Trimming took 3 bases from V and 6 from J; bases not matched to a gene: 2. CDR3 region: CASSHTSGGANEQFF. The CDR3 DNA is TGTGCCAGCAGCCATACTAGCGGGGGGGCCAATGAGCAGTTCTTC.

This chain uses TRBV7-9 with TRBJ2-3, with TRBD2 matching over 8 bases. The CDR3 is 14 amino acids. In germline, CDR1 is SEHNR, CDR2 FQNEAQ (reference sequence). V was pared by 4 bases and J by 5 bases, with 5 bases of the junction left unmatched. The CDR3 spells CASSSGGGLDTQYF. DNA for the CDR3: TGTGCCAGCAGCTCCGGGGGGGGCCTAGATACGCAGTATTTT. Supplemented by reference TRBV7-9 and TRBJ2-3, the full variable domain reads DTGVSQNPRHKITKRGQNVTFRCDPISEHNRLYWYRQTLGQGPEFLTYFQNEAQLEKSRLLSDRFSAERPKGSFSTLEIQRTEQGDSAMYLCASSSGGGLDTQYFGPGTRLTVL.

The rearrangement uses TRBV4-1 and TRBJ1-2, with TRBD1 matching over 7 bases. CDR1 is MGHRA and CDR2 is YSYEKL in the germline V gene. Trimming at V came to 4 bases and at J to 9 bases, leaving 5 bases not matched to a gene. The CDR3 spans 12 residues. CDR3: CASSPVTGSYTF. The CDR3 region has the DNA TGCGCCAGCAGCCCAGTGACAGGGAGCTACACCTTC.

CDR3 sequence: CASSQSTGAGGYTF. In nucleotides, the CDR3 is TGTGCCAGCAGTCAATCAACAGGGGCAGGTGGCTACACCTTC. The chain combines TRBV6-6 with TRBJ1-2; 7 nucleotides agree with TRBD1. CDR1 is MNHNY and CDR2 is SVGAGI in the germline V gene (reference sequence). J gave up 7 bases and V 5 bases, and 10 bases lay outside the gene matches. The CDR3 sequence is 14 residues long.

This rearrangement joins TRBV6-5 to TRBJ1-5; no firm D call. With 8 bases removed from V and 6 bases from J, the gap between germline ends came to 20 bases. The CDR3 contains 15 residues. CDR1 and CDR2 from the germline V gene are MNHEY and SVGAGI. The CDR3 DNA reads as TGTGCCAGCGCCGCAGGTGACACAACGGTTCAGCCCCAGCATTTT. Protein sequence: CASAAGDTTVQPQHF.

This clone has only one observation. The rearrangement uses TRBV6-1 and TRBJ2-3, with D hard to call. The CDR3 runs to 17 residues. V dropped 2 bases and J dropped 2 bases, with 17 bases sitting between them. CDR1 and CDR2 from the germline V gene are MNHNS and SASEGT. CDR3 sequence reads: CASSELVSLIPTDTQYF. The DNA of the CDR3 is TGTGCCAGCAGTGAATTAGTCTCCCTAATCCCCACAGATACGCAGTATTTT.

This clone has more than one count but fewer than ten. The CDR3, as DNA: TGTGCCAGCTCACCATCGACTAGCGGGGCCTCCTACAATGAGCAGTTCTTC. Its protein product is CASSPSTSGASYNEQFF. V is TRBV18 and J is TRBJ2-1, with TRBD2 identical over 11 bases. CDR1 and CDR2 (germline): KGHSH, LQKENI. The CDR3 is made up of 17 amino acids. V shed 2 bases, J shed 0 bases, and the junction held 3 bases outside the gene matches.